This paragraph covers one T cell receptor (beta chain) sequence. The sample originates from a study of blood T cell repertoires in COVID-19. Germline CDR1 is WSHSY and CDR2 is SAAADI. CDR3 size: 15 residues. J was trimmed by 4 bases and V by 0 bases; bases with no gene match: 3. TCRdb's table, derived via immunoSEQ multiplex PCR, lists solely in-frame clones and lacks some. The table shows approximately 140,000 clones, with 85% to 90% occurring only once. This sequence originates from a man in his forties or fifties with active or convalescent COVID-19. Sequenced: peripheral blood. The rearrangement links TRBV10-2 to TRBJ1-1; TRBD1 matches 9 bases. CDR3 nucleotides: TGCGCCAGCAGTGAGTCCGGGACAGGGAGCACTGAAGCTTTCTTT. It is translated as CASSESGTGSTEAFF.